This T cell receptor (beta chain) was documented in a study of PD-L1 blockade in urothelial cancer. The CDR3 totals 15 residues. Between the trimmed V and J ends, which lost 0 bases and 5 bases, there was a span of 14 bases. Germline V lookup: CDR1 LGHNA, CDR2 YNFKEQ. This clone has just one count. Time point denoted: peripheral blood 6 weeks after treatment start. TCRdb's table, derived via immunoSEQ multiplex PCR, lists solely in-frame clones and lacks some. The top ten hold roughly 8% of the sample, which has 75,000 to 100,000 clones, roughly 80% seen once. This chain connects TRBV4-2 to TRBJ2-7, with D possibly TRBD2 on 6 matching bases. The origin of this receptor is a man in his 70s with urothelial cancer. The specimen was PBMCs, collected around atezolizumab (anti-PD-L1) treatment. The CDR3 region is CASSQDGGRRDEQYF. CDR3 coding DNA: TGTGCCAGCAGCCAAGATGGAGGGCGCCGTGACGAGCAGTACTTC.